The 28 T cell receptor beta chains given below trace back to one sample, sequenced in a study of shared T cell receptors in the human thymus. Measured with immunoSEQ multiplex PCR; TCRdb has only the in-frame clones, and not every one. The sample includes some 700,000 clones, 80% to 90% of them seen just once. These data were likewise used in another study, on human thymus T cells.

The sequencing input was thymocytes. Receptors originate from a girl under three years old with a congenital heart defect.

J is TRBJ2-5 and V is TRBV14; possibly TRBD1 for D (6 bases). V was shortened by 3 bases and J by 13 bases, with 21 bases between the two germline ends. Germline loops: CDR1 SGHDN, CDR2 FVKESK. The CDR3 runs to 14 residues. The CDR3 here is CASSHHREGPWAYF. The CDR3 coding sequence is TGTGCCAGCAGCCATCACAGGGAAGGGCCTTGGGCGTACTTC.

The chain has TRBV2 and TRBJ2-7, with D possibly matching TRBD1 (6 bases). With 7 bases removed from V and 10 bases from J, the gap between germline ends came to 17 bases. CDR1 and CDR2 (germline): SNHLY, FYNNEI. The CDR3 runs to 12 residues. The CDR3 here is CASIRQGIFQYF. DNA for the CDR3: TGTGCCAGCATCCGGCAGGGGATATTCCAGTACTTC. Using reference TRBV2 and TRBJ2-7 for the parts outside the CDR3, the full variable domain is EPEVTQTPSHQVTQMGQEVILRCVPISNHLYFYWYRQILGQKVEFLVSFYNNEISEKSEIFDDQFSVERPDGSNFTLKIRSTKLEDSAMYFCASIRQGIFQYFGPGTRLTVT.

In this sample, this clone turned up once. The V call is TRBV15, the J call TRBJ1-4; TRBD1 might be the D (6 bases). The CDR3 runs to 15 residues. The germline V gene has CDR1 LNHNV and CDR2 YYDKDF (reference sequence). The V and J ends lost 1 base and 7 bases respectively, with 13 bases between them. The CDR3: CATSRVMQGPEKLFF. The CDR3 DNA sequence: TGTGCCACCAGCAGAGTTATGCAGGGGCCTGAAAAACTGTTTTTT.

The CDR3 nucleotides are TGTGCCAGCAGCCCTCCTAGCGGGGAGAACACCGGGGAGCTGTTTTTT. It codes for CASSPPSGENTGELFF. The chain joins TRBV5-6 to TRBJ2-2; 9 bases line up with TRBD2. J lost 1 base, V lost 4 bases, and 5 bases had no gene match. The CDR3 runs to 16 residues. The germline V gene has CDR1 SGHDT and CDR2 YYEEEE.

The table lists this clone with a count of one. The J gene is TRBJ2-7, the V gene TRBV18, with D possibly TRBD1 on 5 matching bases. Germline V gene sequence: CDR1 KGHSH, CDR2 LQKENI. Trimming left V 6 bases short and J 0 bases short, with 9 bases between. The CDR3 extends over 13 amino acids. DNA for the CDR3: TGTGCCAGCTCCCGACAGAGCTCCTACGAGCAGTACTTC. Its protein product is CASSRQSSYEQYF.

The rearrangement uses TRBV19 and TRBJ2-1; TRBD2 aligns across 9 bases. The V segment lost 4 bases and the J segment 3 bases; nucleotides outside the gene matches: 7. Germline V gene lookup returns CDR1 LNHDA and CDR2 SQIVND (reference sequence). The CDR3 is 16 residues long. The CDR3, as DNA: TGTGCCAGTAGTAGGTTAGCGGGGGACTTCTACAATGAGCAGTTCTTC. It encodes CASSRLAGDFYNEQFF.

This chain links TRBV2 with TRBJ1-5; the D is unclear. This CDR3 has 15 amino acids. CDR1 SNHLY and CDR2 FYNNEI come from the germline V gene. V lost 5 bases and J lost 2, with 13 bases in between. CDR3 sequence: CASSTRVHRNQPQHF. The DNA for the CDR3 is TGTGCCAGCAGTACCCGTGTACACCGCAATCAGCCCCAGCATTTT.

The chain combines TRBV30 with TRBJ1-2; D gene ambiguous. CDR1 and CDR2 from the germline V gene are GTSNPN and SVGIG (reference sequence). CDR3 length: 15 residues. Trimming took off 4 bases at V and 0 bases at J, with 15 bases between the two ends. The DNA for the CDR3 is TGTGCCTGGAAAGTCCCTCGAGGGACTAACTATGGCTACACCTTC. Translated, it gives CAWKVPRGTNYGYTF.

The chain uses TRBV27 and TRBJ1-1; D is perhaps TRBD1 (5 bases). The V gene lost 3 bases and the J gene lost 11 bases, with 10 bases spanning the gap. Looked up from germline, CDR1 is MNHEY and CDR2 is SMNVEV (reference sequence). CDR3 size: 11 residues. As DNA, the CDR3 is TGTGCCAGCAGTTTTGGGGGGTTGGCTTTCTTT. Translated, it gives CASSFGGLAFF.

The rearrangement links TRBV7-9 to TRBJ2-7, with 7 positions matching TRBD2. The germline gives CDR1 SEHNR, CDR2 FQNEAQ (reference sequence). V shed 5 bases, J shed 3 bases, and the junction held 10 bases outside the gene matches. CDR3 length equals 15 residues. This CDR3 reads CASSPLDGGDYEQYF. DNA of the CDR3: TGTGCCAGCAGCCCCCTGGATGGGGGGGACTACGAGCAGTACTTC. Together with reference TRBV7-9 and TRBJ2-7, the CDR3 gives the full variable domain: DTGVSQNPRHKITKRGQNVTFRCDPISEHNRLYWYRQTLGQGPEFLTYFQNEAQLEKSRLLSDRFSAERPKGSFSTLEIQRTEQGDSAMYLCASSPLDGGDYEQYFGPGTRLTVT.

This chain connects TRBV7-3 to TRBJ2-1; 8 bases align to TRBD1. Germline-derived CDR1 and CDR2 are SGHTA and FQGTGA. The CDR3 consists of 19 residues. With 3 bases clipped from V and 2 bases from J, the junction kept 15 bases outside the gene matches. CDR3 sequence (DNA): TGTGCCAGCAGCTTCAGGGCGACAGGGGCACTGGGGACCTACAATGAGCAGTTCTTC. Translated: CASSFRATGALGTYNEQFF.

The chain carries TRBV12-5 and TRBJ1-5, with 10 bases lining up with TRBD1. CDR1 is LGHNT and CDR2 is FRNRAP in the germline V gene. Germline trimming cut 6 bases from V and 0 bases from J; bases unmatched to any gene: 17. There are 20 residues in the CDR3. The CDR3 loop reads CASGFRIDRGHDHSNQPQHF. The CDR3 DNA is TGTGCTAGTGGCTTCCGCATAGACAGGGGGCACGATCATAGCAATCAGCCCCAGCATTTT.

The rearrangement links TRBV29-1 to TRBJ2-1; D not resolved. The CDR3 has 14 residues. V was trimmed by 7 bases and J by 4 bases, leaving 17 bases between them. Germline values: CDR1 SQVTM, CDR2 ANQGSEA. The CDR3 region has the DNA TGCAGCGGCCACCAGGAATCAAAATACAATGAGCAGTTCTTC. This translates into CSGHQESKYNEQFF.

This chain connects TRBV7-9 to TRBJ1-2; no firm D call. This CDR3 region has 15 residues. Per germline, CDR1 SEHNR and CDR2 FQNEAQ (reference sequence). The V and J ends lost 1 base and 5 bases respectively, with 14 bases between them. As DNA, the CDR3 is TGTGCCAGCAGCTTAGGGGAGATCGACTGTTATGGCTACACCTTC. Amino acids: CASSLGEIDCYGYTF. The full variable domain, its missing parts supplied by reference TRBV7-9 and TRBJ1-2, is DTGVSQNPRHKITKRGQNVTFRCDPISEHNRLYWYRQTLGQGPEFLTYFQNEAQLEKSRLLSDRFSAERPKGSFSTLEIQRTEQGDSAMYLCASSLGEIDCYGYTFGSGTRLTVV.

V is TRBV5-6 and J is TRBJ1-2; D is perhaps TRBD1 (6 bases). V dropped 4 bases and J dropped 2 bases, with 9 bases sitting between them. The V gene's germline CDR1 is SGHDT and CDR2 YYEEEE. CDR3 length: 13 residues. CDR3 region: CASSPGQNYGYTF. The CDR3 nucleotides are TGTGCCAGCAGCCCCGGACAGAACTATGGCTACACCTTC.

There are a few counts of this clone. This rearrangement joins TRBV7-3 to TRBJ2-5; 7 bases line up with TRBD2. V lost 1 base to trimming and J lost 2 bases; unmatched junction nucleotides: 4. The CDR3 is 15 residues long. Per the germline V gene, CDR1 is SGHTA and CDR2 is FQGTGA. Here the CDR3 DNA reads TGTGCCAGCAGCTTAAGCCTAGCGGAACAAGAGACCCAGTACTTC. Protein product: CASSLSLAEQETQYF. Combining the CDR3 with reference TRBV7-3 and TRBJ2-5 gives the whole variable domain GAGVSQTPSNKVTEKGKYVELRCDPISGHTALYWYRQSLGQGPEFLIYFQGTGAADDSGLPNDRFFAVRPEGSVSTLKIQRTERGDSAVYLCASSLSLAEQETQYFGPGTRLLVL.

The chain couples TRBV4-1 to TRBJ1-2, with D maybe TRBD1 (5 bases). This CDR3 has 16 amino acids. Germline V gene lookup returns CDR1 MGHRA and CDR2 YSYEKL. Trimming left V 2 bases short and J 2 bases short, with 15 bases between. The CDR3 loop reads CASSQPTVRSNYGYTF. CDR3 sequence (DNA): TGCGCCAGCAGCCAACCGACAGTACGATCAAACTATGGCTACACCTTC.

The chain joins TRBV30 to TRBJ2-2, with 8 bases that match TRBD1. Germline V lookup: CDR1 GTSNPN, CDR2 SVGIG (reference sequence). V dropped 5 bases and J dropped 1; count of bases not matched to a gene: 3. The CDR3 runs to 14 residues. The CDR3 is CAWLGTGNTGELFF. In DNA, the CDR3 is TGTGCCTGGCTTGGGACAGGGAACACCGGGGAGCTGTTTTTT.

The J gene is TRBJ2-5, the V gene TRBV11-2, with D possibly being TRBD1 (5 bases). Germline CDR1 is SGHAT and CDR2 is FQNNGV. Trimming shortened V by 2 bases and J by 2 bases, and 12 bases separated the two germline ends. The CDR3 totals 15 residues. The CDR3, as DNA: TGTGCCAGCAGCTTACCAGGGAATCAGCAAGAGACCCAGTACTTC. Translation: CASSLPGNQQETQYF.

The rearrangement uses TRBV6-5 and TRBJ2-7; D may be TRBD1 (6 bases). V was clipped by 2 bases and J by 2 bases, with 13 bases between them. The CDR3 is made up of 15 amino acids. Looked up from germline, CDR1 is MNHEY and CDR2 is SVGAGI. The CDR3: CASSYVPDSTYEQYF. For the CDR3, the DNA is TGTGCCAGCAGTTACGTACCGGACAGTACCTACGAGCAGTACTTC.

The chain is built from TRBV27 and TRBJ2-7; a weak D match, TRBD1 (5 bases). The germline V gene has CDR1 MNHEY and CDR2 SMNVEV (reference sequence). V was clipped by 8 bases and J by 5 bases, with 13 bases between them. This CDR3 is built from 12 residues. The CDR3 loop is CASRNRWNEQYF. DNA of the CDR3: TGTGCCAGCCGCAACAGGTGGAACGAGCAGTACTTC.

The chain couples TRBV15 to TRBJ1-6; a possible D gene is TRBD1 (5 bases). Germline V gives CDR1 LNHNV, CDR2 YYDKDF (reference sequence). CDR3 length: 18 residues. Trimming took 0 bases from V and 0 from J, leaving 12 bases between them. CDR3 amino acids: CATSREGVRSSYNSPLHF. The CDR3 DNA follows: TGTGCCACCAGCAGAGAAGGGGTTCGTAGCTCCTATAATTCACCCCTCCACTTT.

This rearrangement joins TRBV4-1 to TRBJ1-5; D is unresolved. In germline, CDR1 is MGHRA, CDR2 YSYEKL. The CDR3 is 21 residues long. The ends were cut back, 6 bases at V and 1 base at J, with 31 bases in the middle. CDR3: CASSPLISLGGLDLSNQPQHF. The CDR3 region has the DNA TGCGCCAGCAGTCCTCTTATCAGCCTTGGAGGGCTGGACCTAAGCAATCAGCCCCAGCATTTT.

The CDR3: CASTPGQGDCEQYF. The DNA of the CDR3 is TGTGCCAGTACTCCGGGACAGGGTGATTGCGAGCAGTACTTC. J is TRBJ2-7 and V is TRBV28; 9 bases are a match to TRBD1. The CDR3 runs 14 residues. Germline V CDR1 and CDR2: MDHEN, SYDVKM. V was pared by 9 bases and J by 6 bases, with 12 bases of the junction left unmatched.

The rearrangement joins TRBV19 to TRBJ1-2; 11 bases agree with TRBD1. CDR1 LNHDA and CDR2 SQIVND come from the germline V gene (reference sequence). Trimming took 1 base from V and 0 from J; bases not matched to a gene: 1. This CDR3 region has 16 residues. DNA for the CDR3: TGTGCCAGTAGTATAGTGGGACAGGGGGCTAACTATGGCTACACCTTC. Its protein is CASSIVGQGANYGYTF. The full variable domain, its missing parts supplied by reference TRBV19 and TRBJ1-2, is DGGITQSPKYLFRKEGQNVTLSCEQNLNHDAMYWYRQDPGQGLRLIYYSQIVNDFQKGDIAEGYSVSREKKESFPLTVTSAQKNPTAFYLCASSIVGQGANYGYTFGSGTRLTVV.

The rearrangement uses TRBV9 and TRBJ2-3; D is uncertain. Germline values: CDR1 SGDLS, CDR2 YYNGEE. Trimming took off 4 bases at V and 3 bases at J, with 9 bases between the two ends. The CDR3 totals 13 residues. The CDR3 is CASSRDPTDTQYF. As DNA, the CDR3 is TGTGCCAGCAGCCGAGATCCGACAGATACGCAGTATTTT.

The chain joins TRBV5-5 to TRBJ2-3; possible D gene TRBD2, 6 bases. In germline, CDR1 is SGHKS, CDR2 YYEKEE (reference sequence). The V and J ends lost 3 bases and 1 base respectively, with 21 bases between them. The CDR3 covers 18 residues. The CDR3 sequence is CASSSRSWGREGTDTQYF. The CDR3 bases are TGTGCCAGCAGCTCCCGATCGTGGGGCAGGGAGGGCACAGATACGCAGTATTTT.

The chain carries TRBV5-6 and TRBJ1-1, with TRBD1 matching over 9 bases. Germline V CDR1 and CDR2: SGHDT, YYEEEE. Trimming at V came to 4 bases and at J to 6 bases, leaving 13 bases not matched to a gene. This CDR3 comprises 16 residues. CDR3 in DNA: TGTGCCAGCAGCCTGGGACAGGGCGTCTTTTTCCCTGAAGCTTTCTTT. This codes for CASSLGQGVFFPEAFF.